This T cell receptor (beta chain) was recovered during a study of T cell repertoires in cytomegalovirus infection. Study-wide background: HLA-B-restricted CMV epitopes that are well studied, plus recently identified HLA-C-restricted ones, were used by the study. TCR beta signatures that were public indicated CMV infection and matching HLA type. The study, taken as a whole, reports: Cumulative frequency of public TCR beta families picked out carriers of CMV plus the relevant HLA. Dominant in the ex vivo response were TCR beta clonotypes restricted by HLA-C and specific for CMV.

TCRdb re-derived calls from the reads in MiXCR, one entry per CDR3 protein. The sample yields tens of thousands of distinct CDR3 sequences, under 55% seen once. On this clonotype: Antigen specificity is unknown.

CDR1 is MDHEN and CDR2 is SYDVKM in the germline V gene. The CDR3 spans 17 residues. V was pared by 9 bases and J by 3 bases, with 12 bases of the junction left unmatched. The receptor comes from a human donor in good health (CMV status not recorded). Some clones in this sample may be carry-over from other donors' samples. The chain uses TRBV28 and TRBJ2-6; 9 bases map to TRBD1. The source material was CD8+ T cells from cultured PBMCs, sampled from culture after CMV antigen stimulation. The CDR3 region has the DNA TGTGCCAGACAGGGGGCTGAGGGGCTCGTTGGGGCCAACGTCCTGACTTTC. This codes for CARQGAEGLVGANVLTF.